The 5 T cell receptor beta chains below were found in one sample sequenced in a study of blood T cell repertoires in COVID-19. Repertoires were generated with immunoSEQ multiplex PCR, while TCRdb's copy carries only in-frame clones and drops some. The sample contains under 30,000 clones, 83% of which appear only once. The sample consisted of peripheral blood. The receptors were sampled from a human donor in a cohort sampled during active COVID-19.

This clone was counted a few times. This sequence joins TRBV27 and TRBJ1-5, with TRBD1 matching 7 bases. Germline CDR1 MNHEY, CDR2 SMNVEV (reference sequence). V lost 0 bases, J lost 7 bases, and 9 bases stayed unmatched. This CDR3 spans 16 amino acids. The CDR3 protein is CASSLSGGEVGQPQHF. The CDR3 nucleotides read TGTGCCAGCAGTTTATCAGGGGGCGAGGTCGGGCAGCCCCAGCATTTT.

The chain combines TRBV6-5 with TRBJ2-3; 8 bases agree with TRBD1. CDR1 MNHEY and CDR2 SVGAGI come from the germline V gene. J was trimmed by 4 bases and V by 5 bases; bases with no gene match: 8. This CDR3 spans 15 amino acids. This CDR3 reads CASSPQGALADTQYF. In DNA, the CDR3 is TGTGCCAGCAGTCCCCAGGGGGCTCTGGCAGATACGCAGTATTTT.

The V and J genes are TRBV6-5 and TRBJ2-1; TRBD2 aligns across 8 bases. Germline assignment: CDR1 MNHEY and CDR2 SVGAGI. This CDR3 is built from 14 residues. V lost 7 bases and J lost 2; bases outside the gene matches: 4. The CDR3 spells CASNTAGAYNEQFF. The CDR3 DNA sequence: TGTGCCAGCAATACAGCGGGAGCCTACAATGAGCAGTTCTTC.

This chain joins TRBV27 and TRBJ1-2; D remains unclear. Trimming left V 6 bases short and J 0 bases short, with 14 bases between. The CDR3 spans 15 residues. Looked up from germline, CDR1 is MNHEY and CDR2 is SMNVEV (reference sequence). CDR3 sequence (DNA): TGTGCCAGCAGCCCTCGACGGGTAGCTAACTATGGCTACACCTTC. This sequence encodes CASSPRRVANYGYTF.

The chain is built from TRBV4-1 and TRBJ1-3, with TRBD1 identical over 7 bases. There are 13 residues in the CDR3. Trimming at V came to 8 bases and at J to 6 bases, leaving 7 bases not matched to a gene. Per the germline V gene, CDR1 is MGHRA and CDR2 is YSYEKL. DNA for the CDR3: TGCGCCAGCTTTGGCAGGGGGGTAAACACCATATATTTT. It specifies CASFGRGVNTIYF.